These 28 T cell receptor beta chains share one sample of origin, sequenced in a study of shared clonotypes between healthy human individuals. Positive CCR7 selection of CD45RO-negative cells yielded the naive CD8 cells, and terminally differentiated effector memory CD45RA+ cells were excluded. Sequencing used immunoSEQ multiplex PCR; TCRdb keeps in-frame clones, though not all of them. The sample yields 650,000 to 800,000 clones, just over 90% seen once. The specimen sequenced was naive CD8+ T cells sorted from blood. The receptors were sampled from a young man in good health.

This chain links TRBV5-1 with TRBJ2-5; 7 bases align to TRBD2. The V gene's germline CDR1 is SGHRS and CDR2 YFSETQ. V lost 3 bases and J lost 0; bases outside the gene matches: 5. CDR3 length: 15 amino acids. The CDR3 sequence: CASSWETSDQETQYF. CDR3 coding DNA: TGCGCCAGCAGCTGGGAAACTAGCGACCAAGAGACCCAGTACTTC.

V and J are TRBV7-9 and TRBJ2-3; a possible D gene is TRBD1 (5 bases). The V gene lost 3 bases and the J gene lost 0 bases, with 10 bases spanning the gap. Germline loops: CDR1 SEHNR, CDR2 FQNEAQ (reference sequence). CDR3 length: 15 amino acids. CDR3 nucleotide sequence: TGTGCCAGCAGCTTTTCAGGGCCAAGCACAGATACGCAGTATTTT. This sequence encodes CASSFSGPSTDTQYF.

As to this clone: Other DNA sequences in the same sample also yield this CDR3. The V call is TRBV4-3, the J call TRBJ2-2, with D unclear. Trimming shortened V by 3 bases and J by 2 bases, and 10 bases separated the two germline ends. From germline, CDR1 is LGHNA and CDR2 YSLEER. The CDR3 totals 15 residues. In DNA, the CDR3 is TGCGCCAGCAGCCAGGGAAGAGGAAACACCGGGGAGCTGTTTTTT. Translation: CASSQGRGNTGELFF.

V and J are TRBV4-3 and TRBJ1-3; D possibly corresponds to TRBD1 (6 bases). There are 17 residues in the CDR3. The V gene lost 0 bases and the J gene lost 3 bases, with 15 bases spanning the gap. Germline assignment: CDR1 LGHNA and CDR2 YSLEER. The CDR3 is CASSQDSSAGDGNTIYF. As DNA, the CDR3 is TGCGCCAGCAGCCAAGATTCATCGGCAGGGGATGGAAACACCATATATTTT.

The CDR3 sequence: CASRPGQQVPYEQYF. CDR3 DNA: TGTGCCAGCAGACCGGGACAGCAAGTCCCCTACGAGCAGTACTTC. The chain links TRBV5-6 to TRBJ2-7, with 7 bases identical to TRBD1. The CDR3 totals 15 residues. The germline V gene has CDR1 SGHDT and CDR2 YYEEEE. V was pared by 5 bases and J by 2 bases, with 10 bases of the junction left unmatched.

This rearrangement joins TRBV9 to TRBJ1-2, with unresolved D. Per the germline V gene, CDR1 is SGDLS and CDR2 is YYNGEE. The length of the CDR3 is 14 residues. V lost 4 bases and J lost 2, with 12 bases in between. The CDR3 nucleotides read TGTGCCAGCAGCCCAGTAGATGTGAACTATGGCTACACCTTC. Amino acids: CASSPVDVNYGYTF.

This chain connects TRBV4-1 to TRBJ2-5; 12 nucleotides line up with TRBD2. This CDR3 is 20 amino acids long. The V segment lost 2 bases and the J segment 3 bases; nucleotides outside the gene matches: 16. The germline gives CDR1 MGHRA, CDR2 YSYEKL. The chain's CDR3 is CASSQMTSGSTLDLEETQYF. The DNA of the CDR3 is TGCGCCAGCAGCCAAATGACTAGCGGGAGTACCCTAGATTTGGAAGAGACCCAGTACTTC.

CDR3 region: CASPTDGSLGGYTF. The CDR3 bases are TGTGCCAGCCCGACGGACGGCAGTTTAGGGGGCTACACCTTC. The rearrangement joins TRBV2 to TRBJ1-2; unclear D gene. The CDR3 spans 14 residues. Germline loops: CDR1 SNHLY, CDR2 FYNNEI. V lost 8 bases, J lost 8 bases, and 21 bases lay in between.

V and J are TRBV5-4 and TRBJ2-7, with 13 bases matching TRBD2. V lost 6 bases and J lost 6; bases outside the gene matches: 9. Germline CDR1 and CDR2: SGHNT and YYREEE (reference sequence). The CDR3 loop spans 15 amino acids. The CDR3 loop reads CASKPGLAGMAEQYF. Written as DNA, the CDR3 is TGTGCCAGCAAACCGGGACTAGCGGGAATGGCCGAGCAGTACTTC.

This clone was observed a single time. Here the CDR3 DNA reads TGTGCCAGCAGCTCCAATGAGGGGGGGTACAATGAGCAGTTCTTC. This sequence encodes CASSSNEGGYNEQFF. This rearrangement joins TRBV7-9 to TRBJ2-1; the D gene is possibly TRBD2 (7 bases). There are 15 residues in the CDR3. Between the trimmed V and J ends, which lost 4 bases and 4 bases, there was a span of 14 bases. CDR1 and CDR2 (germline): SEHNR, FQNEAQ (reference sequence).

This clone was picked up a small number of times. The rearrangement links TRBV19 to TRBJ2-2, with no clear D. The CDR3 is 13 amino acids. The V gene lost 7 bases and the J gene lost 6 bases, with 12 bases spanning the gap. The germline V gene encodes CDR1 LNHDA and CDR2 SQIVND (reference sequence). CDR3 region: CASTTWGSGELFF. For the CDR3, the DNA is TGTGCCAGTACCACCTGGGGTTCCGGGGAGCTGTTTTTT.

The gene calls are TRBV18 and TRBJ2-1; weak D call: TRBD2 (6 bases). Between the trimmed V and J ends, which lost 1 base and 5 bases, there was a span of 18 bases. The CDR3 contains 17 residues. Germline values: CDR1 KGHSH, CDR2 LQKENI. The CDR3 protein is CASSPRVSGVLDNEQFF. CDR3 sequence (DNA): TGTGCCAGCTCACCACGCGTATCGGGAGTGTTGGACAATGAGCAGTTCTTC.

V and J are TRBV7-9 and TRBJ2-7; D uncertain. Trimming cost V 5 bases and J 2 bases, with 16 bases left between them. The CDR3 spans 15 residues. The germline gives CDR1 SEHNR, CDR2 FQNEAQ (reference sequence). The DNA for the CDR3 is TGTGCCAGCAGCGGAAGCTCGTTAGCTCCCTACGAGCAGTACTTC. Residues: CASSGSSLAPYEQYF. The full variable domain, rest sourced from reference TRBV7-9 and TRBJ2-7, is DTGVSQNPRHKITKRGQNVTFRCDPISEHNRLYWYRQTLGQGPEFLTYFQNEAQLEKSRLLSDRFSAERPKGSFSTLEIQRTEQGDSAMYLCASSGSSLAPYEQYFGPGTRLTVT.

This clone was seen just once. The gene calls are TRBV9 and TRBJ2-5; possibly TRBD1 or TRBD2 for D (5 bases each). The CDR3 extends over 15 amino acids. V was cut by 4 bases and J by 1 base, with 14 bases left in between. Germline V lookup: CDR1 SGDLS, CDR2 YYNGEE. CDR3 sequence (DNA): TGTGCCAGCAGCCCCTGGGGGAATACCCAAGAGACCCAGTACTTC. Protein: CASSPWGNTQETQYF.

Notes on this clone: Other DNA sequences within the sample encode an identical CDR3. The V gene is TRBV9, the J gene TRBJ1-1; no firm D call. This CDR3 is built from 13 residues. Germline V gene data show CDR1 as SGDLS and CDR2 as YYNGEE. The V end lost 0 bases, the J end lost 4 bases, and 7 bases lay between the germline ends. Written as DNA, the CDR3 is TGTGCCAGCAGCGTAGGAGTTAGCACTGAAGCTTTCTTT. Amino acids: CASSVGVSTEAFF.

The chain carries TRBV4-1 and TRBJ2-1; the D is unclear. Looked up from germline, CDR1 is MGHRA and CDR2 is YSYEKL. The CDR3 is 14 residues long. Trimming took 3 bases from V and 9 from J, leaving 15 bases between them. This chain's CDR3 is CASSQGGLWGEQFF. The CDR3 DNA reads TGCGCCAGCAGCCAGGGTGGGTTGTGGGGTGAGCAGTTCTTC.

This chain joins TRBV6-5 and TRBJ1-5; D perhaps matches TRBD1 (6 bases). The ends were cut back, 0 bases at V and 0 bases at J, with 9 bases in the middle. The CDR3 spans 16 residues. The germline CDR1 and CDR2 sequences are MNHEY and SVGAGI. CDR3 in DNA: TGTGCCAGCAGTTACTCGACAGGAGATAGCAATCAGCCCCAGCATTTT. This sequence encodes CASSYSTGDSNQPQHF.

V is TRBV18 and J is TRBJ2-7; D is possibly TRBD2 (6 bases). CDR3 length equals 12 residues. V was pared by 4 bases and J by 6 bases, with 10 bases between. Germline V gene sequence: CDR1 KGHSH, CDR2 LQKENI. The chain's CDR3 is CASSLPGGEQYF. In DNA form, the CDR3 reads TGTGCCAGCTCACTCCCCGGGGGCGAGCAGTACTTC. Combining the CDR3 with reference TRBV18 and TRBJ2-7 gives the whole variable domain NAGVMQNPRHLVRRRGQEARLRCSPMKGHSHVYWYRQLPEEGLKFMVYLQKENIIDESGMPKERFSAEFPKEGPSILRIQQVVRGDSAAYFCASSLPGGEQYFGPGTRLTVT.

The chain carries TRBV7-9 and TRBJ1-5; D unresolved. With 2 bases removed from V and 0 bases from J, the gap between germline ends came to 8 bases. The germline V gene encodes CDR1 SEHNR and CDR2 FQNEAQ (reference sequence). CDR3 length: 15 residues. The chain's CDR3 is CASSLSGVSNQPQHF. DNA of the CDR3: TGTGCCAGCAGCTTATCCGGGGTTAGCAATCAGCCCCAGCATTTT.

The V and J genes are TRBV19 and TRBJ1-4; the D is unclear. This CDR3 has 12 amino acids. Looked up from germline, CDR1 is LNHDA and CDR2 is SQIVND (reference sequence). The germline V and J ends were trimmed by 4 bases and 3 bases, with 3 bases remaining between them. The chain's CDR3 is CASSTPNEKLFF. The CDR3 region has the DNA TGTGCCAGTAGTACCCCTAATGAAAAACTGTTTTTT.

The chain carries TRBV14 and TRBJ2-7; D is possibly TRBD1 (6 bases). The germline gives CDR1 SGHDN, CDR2 FVKESK. The CDR3 totals 17 residues. Trimming took off 5 bases at V and 1 base at J, with 21 bases between the two ends. The CDR3 bases are TGTGCCAGCAGCTCCCCTGGCCCGGGACAACTATCCTACGAGCAGTACTTC. It specifies CASSSPGPGQLSYEQYF.

V and J are TRBV29-1 and TRBJ2-1, with 7 bases fitting TRBD1. Germline V lookup: CDR1 SQVTM, CDR2 ANQGSEA. CDR3 length: 14 residues. Trimming cost V 6 bases and J 3 bases; bases outside gene matches: 8. The CDR3 reads CSVNRDSNYNEQFF. CDR3 coding DNA: TGCAGCGTCAACCGGGACAGTAACTACAATGAGCAGTTCTTC.

This chain joins TRBV5-4 and TRBJ2-3, with 14 bases aligning to TRBD2. Germline V lookup: CDR1 SGHNT, CDR2 YYREEE (reference sequence). The CDR3 sequence is 20 residues long. J gave up 6 bases and V 2 bases, and 17 bases lay outside the gene matches. In DNA, the CDR3 is TGTGCCAGCAGCTTAGGTTTGACTAGCGGGAGGGCCGGTTTCGGGGATACGCAGTATTTT. It codes for CASSLGLTSGRAGFGDTQYF.

The chain links TRBV6-5 to TRBJ2-1; 9 positions agree with TRBD2. Germline V gene data show CDR1 as MNHEY and CDR2 as SVGAGI. This CDR3 spans 15 amino acids. Trimming removed 6 bases from V and 8 bases from J; junction bases left unmatched: 11. The CDR3 DNA is TGTGCCAGCAGACCGGTGGTAGCGGGAGTGGATGAGCAGTTCTTC. This codes for CASRPVVAGVDEQFF.

With regard to this clone: Other DNA sequences within the sample encode an identical CDR3. This chain links TRBV29-1 with TRBJ2-7; D possibly uses TRBD1 or TRBD2 (5 bases each). The CDR3 contains 11 residues. The V gene lost 6 bases and the J gene lost 2 bases, with 8 bases spanning the gap. The germline V gene encodes CDR1 SQVTM and CDR2 ANQGSEA. The CDR3 region has the DNA TGCAGCGTAGGGACCCCCTACGAGCAGTACTTC. As protein: CSVGTPYEQYF.

The chain links TRBV7-2 to TRBJ1-1, with D maybe TRBD1 (6 bases). The CDR3 length is 13 residues. Trimming left V 3 bases short and J 8 bases short, with 13 bases between. Germline-derived CDR1 and CDR2 are SGHTA and FQGNSA. CDR3 in DNA: TGTGCCAGCAGCTTTGGTGGGGGGCGAGAAGCTTTCTTT. Its protein product is CASSFGGGREAFF.

The V gene is TRBV13, the J gene TRBJ2-7, with 7 bases fitting TRBD2. V was pared by 2 bases and J by 6 bases, with 7 bases of the junction left unmatched. The CDR3 loop spans 14 amino acids. Looked up from germline, CDR1 is PRHDT and CDR2 is FYEKMQ (reference sequence). In DNA, the CDR3 is TGTGCCAGCAGCTTAACCGCGGGAGACGGCGAGCAGTACTTC. Translation gives CASSLTAGDGEQYF.

This clone was detected once. The chain recombines TRBV6-5 with TRBJ1-5; D might be TRBD1 (6 bases). V lost 6 bases and J 1 base, leaving 13 bases between the germline ends. Germline lookup yields CDR1 MNHEY and CDR2 SVGAGI. The CDR3 length is 15 residues. The CDR3 bases are TGTGCCAGCAGCAGGGGAGGGGAAAGCAATCAGCCCCAGCATTTT. Protein product: CASSRGGESNQPQHF.